This T cell receptor beta chain originates from a study of blood T cell repertoires in COVID-19 (TCRdb year 2020). For the study in its entirety: Samples from collaborators originated in the United States, Italy and Spain and spanned both the acute and convalescent phases of COVID-19. The sample metadata nearly always contained a de-identified subject ID, COVID-19 status, age in years and sex. Deeply sampled blood TCRbeta repertoires from subjects exposed to, actively infected with, or recovered from COVID-19 were included in the dataset. Where HLA class I and class II types were available, the types were taken from metadata supplied by the sample provider, not from assay-based typing. The repertoires were released in a freely available public database meant as a resource for research on the immune response to SARS-CoV-2. Samples were obtained from the ongoing ImmuneRACE study (first 160 participants) and from some 1,200 subjects provided by 6 global collaborators. The prospective study material was composed of cDNA or gDNA derived from T cells, B-cell-depleted T cells, or PBMCs.

The immunoSEQ Assay, a bias-controlled multiplex PCR, was used to amplify TCRbeta CDR3 regions from genomic DNA. Under the source paper's analysis protocol: The number of nucleated cells in each sample was estimated by amplification of reference gene primers within the assay. Sequence reads were collapsed and filtered to measure the absolute abundance of every unique TCRbeta CDR3 rearrangement. For each sample, productive Simpson clonality was calculated by taking the square root of Simpson's diversity index across productive rearrangements. What TCRdb holds here is the immuneACCESS table cut down to in-frame rearrangements. Part of the clones is not present; checked against another copy, under half of the missing clones reflect an unresolved V gene, and the others are unexplained. That table is the source of V, J and clone size, and D and trimming were worked out from the DNA. This sample comprises more than 90,000 clones, 70% to 85% of them detected only once. Approximately 23% of the sample goes to the ten largest clones.

Collaborating institutions collected whole blood in K2EDTA tubes following their own protocols. For TCRbeta analysis, collaborator samples were shipped as frozen whole blood, as isolated PBMCs, or as DNA extracted from either sample type. Paper-wide results and their limitations: How much clinical and demographic metadata was included differed by source and by participant, and the metadata was provided uncurated.

Comments on this clone: Its cognate antigen has yet to be identified. No base quality values were provided; no much bigger clone lies one nucleotide off.

V is shortened by 0 bases, J by 2 bases, and the region joining them spans 9 bases. There are 15 amino acids in the CDR3, from cysteine to phenylalanine inclusive. The entry retains the CDR3 DNA only, 45 bases that are in frame from base 1. CDR1 SGHKS and CDR2 YYEKEE were looked up in the germline V gene (reference sequence). The chain is assembled from TRBV5-5 and TRBJ2-4; TRBD1 is perhaps the D gene, given 5 matching bases. The clonotype originates from a woman aged 55-69 years in a cohort sampled during active or convalescent COVID-19. The specimen sequenced was peripheral blood. The CDR3 region reads CASSLGAGTKNIQYF. Here is the DNA: TGTGCCAGCAGCTTGGGGGCAGGGACCAAAAACATTCAGTACTTC.